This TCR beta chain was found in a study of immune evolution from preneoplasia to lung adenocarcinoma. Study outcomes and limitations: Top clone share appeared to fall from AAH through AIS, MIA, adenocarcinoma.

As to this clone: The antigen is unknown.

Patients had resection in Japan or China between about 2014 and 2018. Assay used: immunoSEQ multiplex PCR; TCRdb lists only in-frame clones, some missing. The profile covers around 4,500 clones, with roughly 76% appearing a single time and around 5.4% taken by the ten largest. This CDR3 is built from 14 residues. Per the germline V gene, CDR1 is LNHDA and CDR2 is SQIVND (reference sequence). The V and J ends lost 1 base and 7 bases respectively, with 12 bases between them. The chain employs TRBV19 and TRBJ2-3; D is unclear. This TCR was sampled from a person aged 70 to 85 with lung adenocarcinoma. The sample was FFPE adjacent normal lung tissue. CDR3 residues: CASSIGLESNTQYF. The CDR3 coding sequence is TGTGCCAGTAGTATAGGGCTAGAATCAAATACGCAGTATTTT.